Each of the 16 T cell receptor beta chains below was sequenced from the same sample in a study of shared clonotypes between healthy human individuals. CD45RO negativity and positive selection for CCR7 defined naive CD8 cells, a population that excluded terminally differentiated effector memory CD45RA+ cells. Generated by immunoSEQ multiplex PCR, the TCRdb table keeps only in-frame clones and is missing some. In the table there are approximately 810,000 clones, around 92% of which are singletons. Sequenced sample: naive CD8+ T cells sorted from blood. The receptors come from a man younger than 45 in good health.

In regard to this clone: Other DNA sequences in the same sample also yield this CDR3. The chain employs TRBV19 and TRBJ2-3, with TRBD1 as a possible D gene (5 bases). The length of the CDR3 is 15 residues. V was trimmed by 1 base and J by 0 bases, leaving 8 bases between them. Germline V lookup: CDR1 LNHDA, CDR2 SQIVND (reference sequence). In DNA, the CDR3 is TGTGCCAGTAGTATAGGGGGCGGCAGCACAGATACGCAGTATTTT. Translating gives CASSIGGGSTDTQYF.

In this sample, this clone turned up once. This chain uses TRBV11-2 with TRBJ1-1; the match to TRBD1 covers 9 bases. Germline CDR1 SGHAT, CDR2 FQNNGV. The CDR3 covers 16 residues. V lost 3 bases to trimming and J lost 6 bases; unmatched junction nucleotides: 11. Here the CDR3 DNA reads TGTGCCAGCAGCTTCCCGTCCATGGACAGGGGCCCTGAAGCTTTCTTT. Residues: CASSFPSMDRGPEAFF.

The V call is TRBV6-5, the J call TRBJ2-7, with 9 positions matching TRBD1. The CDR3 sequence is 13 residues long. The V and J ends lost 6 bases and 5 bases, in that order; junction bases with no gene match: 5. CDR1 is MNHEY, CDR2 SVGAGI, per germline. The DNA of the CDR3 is TGTGCCAGCAGAACAGGGGGCTTTCACGAGCAGTACTTC. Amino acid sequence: CASRTGGFHEQYF.

CDR3 sequence: CASSLLAGAGEQFF. The CDR3 DNA reads TGTGCCAGCAGCTTACTAGCGGGAGCGGGTGAGCAGTTCTTC. The chain links TRBV7-2 to TRBJ2-1, with 10 bases that match TRBD2. The ends lost 2 bases at V and 9 bases at J; junction bases unmatched: 4. CDR3 length: 14 residues. CDR1 is SGHTA and CDR2 is FQGNSA in the germline V gene.

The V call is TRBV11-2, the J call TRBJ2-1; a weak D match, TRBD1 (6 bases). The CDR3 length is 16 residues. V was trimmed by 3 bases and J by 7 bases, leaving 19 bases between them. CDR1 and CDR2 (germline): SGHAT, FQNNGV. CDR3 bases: TGTGCCAGCAGCTTCGAGGGGGTGATTGGAGAAAATGAGCAGTTCTTC. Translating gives CASSFEGVIGENEQFF.

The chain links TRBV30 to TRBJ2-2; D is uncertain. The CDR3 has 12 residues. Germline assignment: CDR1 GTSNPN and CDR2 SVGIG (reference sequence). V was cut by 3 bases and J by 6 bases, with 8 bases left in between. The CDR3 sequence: CAWSYSPGELFF. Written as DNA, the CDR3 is TGTGCCTGGAGCTATAGCCCCGGGGAGCTGTTTTTT.

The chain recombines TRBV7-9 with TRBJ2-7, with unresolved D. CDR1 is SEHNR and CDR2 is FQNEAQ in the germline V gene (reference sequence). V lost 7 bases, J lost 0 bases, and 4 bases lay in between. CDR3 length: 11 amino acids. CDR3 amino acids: CASTSSYEQYF. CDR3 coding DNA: TGTGCCAGCACAAGCTCCTACGAGCAGTACTTC.

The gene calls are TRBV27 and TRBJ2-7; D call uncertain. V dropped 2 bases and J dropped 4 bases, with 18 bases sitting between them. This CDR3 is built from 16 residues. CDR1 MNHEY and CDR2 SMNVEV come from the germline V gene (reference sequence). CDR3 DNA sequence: TGTGCCAGCAGTTTAAAGGCTCCCAACACAATTTACGAGCAGTACTTC. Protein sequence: CASSLKAPNTIYEQYF.

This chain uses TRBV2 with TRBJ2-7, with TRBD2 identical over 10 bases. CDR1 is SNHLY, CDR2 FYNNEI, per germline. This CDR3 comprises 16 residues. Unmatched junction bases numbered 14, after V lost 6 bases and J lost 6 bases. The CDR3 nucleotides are TGTGCCAGCAGGACCTCCCTGGGACTAGCGACCTCCGAGCAGTACTTC. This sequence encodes CASRTSLGLATSEQYF.

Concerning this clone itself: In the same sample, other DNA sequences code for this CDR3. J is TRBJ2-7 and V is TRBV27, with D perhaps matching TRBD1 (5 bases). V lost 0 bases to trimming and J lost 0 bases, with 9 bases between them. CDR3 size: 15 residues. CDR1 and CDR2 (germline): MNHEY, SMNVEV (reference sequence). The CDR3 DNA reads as TGTGCCAGCAGTTTATCAGGGGCAAGCTCCTACGAGCAGTACTTC. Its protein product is CASSLSGASSYEQYF.

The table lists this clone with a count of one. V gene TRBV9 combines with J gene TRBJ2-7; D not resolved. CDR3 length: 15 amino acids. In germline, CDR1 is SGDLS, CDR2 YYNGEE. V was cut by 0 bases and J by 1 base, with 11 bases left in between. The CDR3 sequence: CASSVDEAVSYEQYF. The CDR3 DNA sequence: TGTGCCAGCAGCGTAGACGAGGCGGTTTCCTACGAGCAGTACTTC.

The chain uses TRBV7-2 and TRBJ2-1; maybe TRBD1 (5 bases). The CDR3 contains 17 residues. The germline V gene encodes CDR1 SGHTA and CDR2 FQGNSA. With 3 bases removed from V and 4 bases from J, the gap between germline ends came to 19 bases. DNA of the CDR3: TGTGCCAGCAGCTTTATTGACGCTACAGGATTTTACAATGAGCAGTTCTTC. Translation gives CASSFIDATGFYNEQFF.

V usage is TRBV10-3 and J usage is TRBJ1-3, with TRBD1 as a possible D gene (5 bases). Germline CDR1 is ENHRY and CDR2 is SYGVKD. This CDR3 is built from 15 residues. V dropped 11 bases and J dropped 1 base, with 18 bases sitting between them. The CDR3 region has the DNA TGTGCCGCTGGGACGGGCACTTCGTCTGGAAACACCATATATTTT. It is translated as CAAGTGTSSGNTIYF.

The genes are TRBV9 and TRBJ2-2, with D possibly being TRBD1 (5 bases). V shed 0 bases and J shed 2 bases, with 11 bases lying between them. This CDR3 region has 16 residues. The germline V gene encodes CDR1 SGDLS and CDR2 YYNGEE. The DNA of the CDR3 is TGTGCCAGCAGCGTAGACAGGCCCATTAACACCGGGGAGCTGTTTTTT. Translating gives CASSVDRPINTGELFF. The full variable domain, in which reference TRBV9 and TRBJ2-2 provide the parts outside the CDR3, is DSGVTQTPKHLITATGQRVTLRCSPRSGDLSVYWYQQSLDQGLQFLIQYYNGEERAKGNILERFSAQQFPDLHSELNLSSLELGDSALYFCASSVDRPINTGELFFGEGSRLTVL.

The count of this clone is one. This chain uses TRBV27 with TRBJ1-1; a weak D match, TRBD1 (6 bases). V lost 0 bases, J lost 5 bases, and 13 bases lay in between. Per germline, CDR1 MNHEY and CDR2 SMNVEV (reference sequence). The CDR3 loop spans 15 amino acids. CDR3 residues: CASSLSIQGGTEAFF. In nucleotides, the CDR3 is TGTGCCAGCAGTTTATCGATACAGGGCGGAACTGAAGCTTTCTTT.

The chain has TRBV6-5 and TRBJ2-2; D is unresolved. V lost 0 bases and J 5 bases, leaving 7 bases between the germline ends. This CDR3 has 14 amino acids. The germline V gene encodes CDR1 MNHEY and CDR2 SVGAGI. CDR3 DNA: TGTGCCAGCAGTTACTCGATCGGGACCGGGGAGCTGTTTTTT. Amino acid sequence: CASSYSIGTGELFF.